This T cell receptor (beta chain) was retrieved from a study of blood T cell repertoires in COVID-19. Study context: Material from acute and convalescent COVID-19 was sourced from the United States, Italy and Spain. PBMCs, B-cell-depleted T cells, or T cells provided the cDNA or gDNA that made up the material.

Per the original methods: The authors estimated nucleated cell counts from reference gene primer amplification. Measured with immunoSEQ multiplex PCR; TCRdb has only the in-frame clones, and not every one. D and trimming were read from the DNA, whereas the V and J calls and clone size are those reported in that table. Here the sample spans some 74,000 clones, approximately 80% being singletons. Per the germline V gene, CDR1 is DFQATT and CDR2 is SNEGSKA (reference sequence). CDR3 length equals 13 residues. The V segment lost 3 bases and the J segment 6 bases; nucleotides outside the gene matches: 5. Sequenced: peripheral blood. The chain combines TRBV20-1 with TRBJ1-5; the match to TRBD1 covers 7 bases. The receptor was isolated from a man older than 75 with acute or convalescent COVID-19. DNA for the CDR3: TGCAGTGCTAGTGGGACAGTGGGTCAGCCCCAGCATTTT. It yields the protein CSASGTVGQPQHF.